Below are 25 T cell receptor beta chains sequenced from a single sample in a study of T cell responses to AZD1222 COVID-19 vaccine. Measured with immunoSEQ multiplex PCR; TCRdb has only the in-frame clones, and not every one. Seen here are around 150,000 clones, roughly 94% observed once, and the top ten hold roughly 1.3%. The sequencing here drew on peripheral blood, taken on day 0 of AZD1222 vaccination. All receptors come from an adult in good health.

The chain links TRBV6-1 to TRBJ1-1; no clear D. The CDR3 sequence is 14 residues long. From germline, CDR1 is MNHNS and CDR2 SASEGT. V gave up 3 bases and J gave up 0 bases, with 8 bases separating them. Here the CDR3 reads CASSDTPLNTEAFF. DNA of the CDR3: TGTGCCAGCAGTGATACTCCCTTGAACACTGAAGCTTTCTTT.

The rearrangement joins TRBV7-3 to TRBJ2-1; 10 bases line up with TRBD1. The ends lost 5 bases at V and 2 bases at J; junction bases unmatched: 3. The CDR3 sequence is 15 residues long. Per the germline V gene, CDR1 is SGHTA and CDR2 is FQGTGA. CDR3 nucleotide sequence: TGTGCCAGCAGCCTCGACAGGGGGCCCTACAATGAGCAGTTCTTC. Translation gives CASSLDRGPYNEQFF. Combining the CDR3 with reference TRBV7-3 and TRBJ2-1 gives the whole variable domain GAGVSQTPSNKVTEKGKYVELRCDPISGHTALYWYRQSLGQGPEFLIYFQGTGAADDSGLPNDRFFAVRPEGSVSTLKIQRTERGDSAVYLCASSLDRGPYNEQFFGPGTRLTVL.

The chain combines TRBV18 with TRBJ2-1, with TRBD2 as a possible D gene (6 bases). V was clipped by 3 bases and J by 6 bases, with 12 bases between them. Germline CDR1 is KGHSH and CDR2 is LQKENI. The CDR3 runs 14 residues. The CDR3 sequence: CASSPQTSPNEQFF. As DNA, the CDR3 is TGTGCCAGCTCACCTCAGACTAGTCCCAATGAGCAGTTCTTC.

CDR3 sequence (DNA): TGTGCCAGCAGTTTACGTAGCGGGGGGTTCGATACGCAGTATTTT. As protein: CASSLRSGGFDTQYF. The rearrangement uses TRBV27 and TRBJ2-3; 10 nucleotides agree with TRBD2. Germline V CDR1 and CDR2: MNHEY, SMNVEV (reference sequence). This CDR3 comprises 15 residues. V lost 2 bases and J lost 6; bases outside the gene matches: 5.

The chain joins TRBV7-2 to TRBJ2-5; D is unclear. Germline CDR1 and CDR2: SGHTA and FQGNSA. This CDR3 has 13 amino acids. Trimming took 5 bases from V and 1 from J, leaving 8 bases between them. This CDR3 is CASSPQVQETQYF. Written as DNA, the CDR3 is TGTGCCAGCAGCCCCCAGGTCCAAGAGACCCAGTACTTC.

In its sample, this clone was seen once. V and J are TRBV5-1 and TRBJ1-3, with D unresolved. The V gene lost 0 bases and the J gene lost 4 bases, with 8 bases spanning the gap. CDR3 length: 14 amino acids. The germline V gene has CDR1 SGHRS and CDR2 YFSETQ. In DNA form, the CDR3 reads TGCGCCAGCAGCTTGGCCGGGCTCGGAAACACCATATATTTT. Translated: CASSLAGLGNTIYF.

V gene TRBV27 combines with J gene TRBJ1-6; no clear D. The CDR3 extends over 16 amino acids. The V and J ends lost 7 bases and 3 bases respectively, with 16 bases between them. Germline values: CDR1 MNHEY, CDR2 SMNVEV (reference sequence). CDR3 region: CASTGFAGNYNSPLHF. The CDR3 DNA sequence: TGTGCCAGCACCGGGTTCGCCGGTAACTATAATTCACCCCTCCACTTT.

This rearrangement joins TRBV19 to TRBJ2-1; D not resolved. Germline V CDR1 and CDR2: LNHDA, SQIVND (reference sequence). V dropped 5 bases and J dropped 6 bases, with 11 bases sitting between them. The CDR3 has 13 residues. CDR3 protein: CASSLSGGNEQFF. The CDR3 DNA follows: TGTGCCAGTAGTTTGTCAGGTGGCAATGAGCAGTTCTTC.

This clone was detected once. This rearrangement joins TRBV7-9 to TRBJ2-3; TRBD2 matches 10 bases. There are 18 residues in the CDR3. The ends lost 5 bases at V and 4 bases at J; junction bases unmatched: 15. CDR1 and CDR2 (germline): SEHNR, FQNEAQ (reference sequence). The CDR3 loop is CASSPPRGLAKDPDTQYF. The CDR3 nucleotides are TGTGCCAGCAGCCCCCCAAGGGGACTAGCGAAGGATCCAGATACGCAGTATTTT.

This clone turned up a few times. The chain is built from TRBV5-1 and TRBJ2-3; 14 positions agree with TRBD2. Losses at the gene ends were 0 bases for V and 4 bases for J; bases not matched to a gene: 4. CDR1 and CDR2 (germline): SGHRS, YFSETQ. This CDR3 region has 17 residues. For the CDR3, the DNA is TGCGCCAGCAGCTTGGGACTAGCGGGAGGGGTAGCAGATACGCAGTATTTT. This gives the protein CASSLGLAGGVADTQYF.

This chain connects TRBV19 to TRBJ1-1; no reliable D call. CDR3 length: 14 residues. V was shortened by 5 bases and J by 0 bases, with 10 bases between the two germline ends. CDR1 is LNHDA, CDR2 SQIVND, per germline (reference sequence). CDR3 bases: TGTGCCAGTAGTCCGTTAGACATGAACACTGAAGCTTTCTTT. It translates to CASSPLDMNTEAFF.

The J gene is TRBJ1-4, the V gene TRBV3-1 (or the pseudogene TRBV3-2); a weak D match, TRBD1 (5 bases). The CDR3 length is 15 residues. V lost 0 bases, J lost 7 bases, and 12 bases lay in between. Germline CDR1 is LGHDT and CDR2 is YNNKEL (reference sequence). The CDR3 nucleotides read TGTGCCAGCAGCCAAGAGGGATTCGGGGGTGAAAAACTGTTTTTT. Protein sequence: CASSQEGFGGEKLFF.

The chain recombines TRBV2 with TRBJ2-3; 7 bases line up with TRBD2. CDR3 length: 13 residues. Germline loops: CDR1 SNHLY, CDR2 FYNNEI. Trimming cost V 5 bases and J 3 bases; bases outside gene matches: 2. For the CDR3, the DNA is TGTGCCAGCAGTAGGGGAGGGACAGATACGCAGTATTTT. Protein sequence: CASSRGGTDTQYF.

Turning to this clone: At one end the junction does not follow the germline gene, possibly because of a read error. The chain links TRBV9 to TRBJ2-1; no firm D call. Germline-derived CDR1 and CDR2 are SGDLS and YYNGEE. The CDR3 has 14 residues. The CDR3 DNA is TGTGCCAGCAGCGTTATGTCCTCCTCCAATGAGCAGTTCTTC. It specifies CASSVMSSSNEQFF.

The chain couples TRBV5-1 to TRBJ2-6, with D uncertain. CDR1 and CDR2 from the germline V gene are SGHRS and YFSETQ. This CDR3 is built from 16 residues. V was trimmed by 2 bases and J by 4 bases, leaving 13 bases between them. The CDR3 region has the DNA TGCGCCAGCAGCTTAAGTGCCAGTTCCGGGGCCAACGTCCTGACTTTC. This gives the protein CASSLSASSGANVLTF. The complete variable domain, with remaining parts taken from reference TRBV5-1 and TRBJ2-6, reads KAGVTQTPRYLIKTRGQQVTLSCSPISGHRSVSWYQQTPGQGLQFLFEYFSETQRNKGNFPGRFSGRQFSNSRSEMNVSTLELGDSALYLCASSLSASSGANVLTFGAGSRLTVL.

This rearrangement joins TRBV6-5 to TRBJ2-1; 8 positions agree with TRBD1. The V gene end was trimmed by 8 bases and the J gene end by 15 bases; junction bases not matched to a gene: 15. The CDR3 runs 13 residues. Germline CDR1 is MNHEY and CDR2 is SVGAGI. DNA of the CDR3: TGTGCCAGCCAAGAACGGGACAGGTCAAATCGGTTCTTC. As protein: CASQERDRSNRFF.

The rearrangement links TRBV7-8 to TRBJ2-2; D is undetermined. This CDR3 is built from 16 residues. The V gene's germline CDR1 is SGHVS and CDR2 FQNEAQ. Trimming took off 1 base at V and 4 bases at J, with 13 bases between the two ends. The DNA of the CDR3 is TGTGCCAGCAGCTTAGTGGGAATCGGTGGCACCGGGGAGCTGTTTTTT. Protein sequence: CASSLVGIGGTGELFF.

The chain recombines TRBV9 with TRBJ2-3; no firm D call. The ends were cut back, 0 bases at V and 3 bases at J, with 8 bases in the middle. The CDR3 loop spans 14 amino acids. Germline V gene lookup returns CDR1 SGDLS and CDR2 YYNGEE. The CDR3 region has the DNA TGTGCCAGCAGCGTAGACATGTTGACAGATACGCAGTATTTT. It encodes CASSVDMLTDTQYF.

This clone was observed a few times. The chain employs TRBV9 and TRBJ2-1; 10 bases are shared with TRBD2. The germline gives CDR1 SGDLS, CDR2 YYNGEE. There are 17 residues in the CDR3. V was pared by 4 bases and J by 4 bases, with 11 bases of the junction left unmatched. CDR3 region: CASSPSAAGGPYNEQFF. Here the CDR3 DNA reads TGTGCCAGCAGCCCTAGCGCAGCGGGGGGGCCATACAATGAGCAGTTCTTC.

The chain is built from TRBV9 and TRBJ2-5, with a weak D call TRBD2 (6 bases). The V gene lost 3 bases and the J gene lost 2 bases, with 17 bases spanning the gap. This CDR3 contains 16 residues. Germline CDR1 and CDR2: SGDLS and YYNGEE. CDR3 bases: TGTGCCAGCAGCGCGGGACTGCTAAAACCACAAGAGACCCAGTACTTC. Protein product: CASSAGLLKPQETQYF.

The genes are TRBV10-1 and TRBJ2-3; the match to TRBD2 covers 7 bases. Germline CDR1 is WNHNN and CDR2 is SYGVQD (reference sequence). CDR3 size: 15 residues. V dropped 8 bases and J dropped 0; count of bases not matched to a gene: 8. The CDR3 DNA reads TGCGCCAGCCAGTTATCTAGCGGTAGCACAGATACGCAGTATTTT. It yields the protein CASQLSSGSTDTQYF.

The V call is TRBV4-1, the J call TRBJ2-7, with 10 nucleotides matching TRBD2. The CDR3 extends over 22 amino acids. The germline gives CDR1 MGHRA, CDR2 YSYEKL. The ends lost 3 bases at V and 5 bases at J; junction bases unmatched: 28. The CDR3 sequence: CASSQLSGGAMESGRAGDEQYV. The CDR3 DNA is TGCGCCAGCAGCCAGTTGTCGGGGGGCGCTATGGAAAGCGGGAGGGCCGGCGACGAGCAGTACGTC.

The chain recombines TRBV7-2 with TRBJ2-1, with unresolved D. Germline V gene sequence: CDR1 SGHTA, CDR2 FQGNSA. V was shortened by 1 base and J by 8 bases, with 3 bases between the two germline ends. This CDR3 comprises 11 residues. Here the CDR3 DNA reads TGTGCCAGCAGCTTAGACTATGAGCAGTTCTTC. Protein: CASSLDYEQFF.

The chain joins TRBV4-1 to TRBJ1-5, with a weak D call TRBD1 (5 bases). The germline CDR1 and CDR2 sequences are MGHRA and YSYEKL. Trimming left V 5 bases short and J 5 bases short, with 16 bases between. The CDR3 is made up of 15 amino acids. The CDR3 region has the DNA TGCGCCAGCAGCTTACTTGACAGAGGAGATCAGCCCCAGCATTTT. Translation gives CASSLLDRGDQPQHF.

The V call is TRBV7-9, the J call TRBJ1-1, with 7 positions matching TRBD1. CDR3 length: 14 residues. With V trimmed by 5 bases and J by 6 bases, 9 bases remained unmatched. Germline-derived CDR1 and CDR2 are SEHNR and FQNEAQ (reference sequence). CDR3 bases: TGTGCCAGCAGCATGAGACAGGGTAGCGCTGAAGCTTTCTTT. Translated: CASSMRQGSAEAFF. Supplemented by reference TRBV7-9 and TRBJ1-1, the full variable domain reads DTGVSQNPRHKITKRGQNVTFRCDPISEHNRLYWYRQTLGQGPEFLTYFQNEAQLEKSRLLSDRFSAERPKGSFSTLEIQRTEQGDSAMYLCASSMRQGSAEAFFGQGTRLTVV.